The T cell receptor beta chain under discussion was sequenced for a study of graft-versus-host responses after intestinal transplantation. General observations from the study: Individuals who had graft-donor T cell macrochimerism had allografts that showed high graft-versus-host to host-versus-graft clonal ratios. The recipient marrow held GvH clones, and some of them showed up first in ileum or blood.

With regard to this clone: Its antigen is not known.

Clones were sequenced by immunoSEQ multiplex PCR, and TCRdb holds only the in-frame ones, with some missing. The sample lists some 62,000 clones; 90% were seen once. Germline V gene sequence: CDR1 MNHEY, CDR2 SMNVEV (reference sequence). V was clipped by 5 bases and J by 3 bases, with 14 bases between them. The CDR3 covers 15 residues. The sample here was unstimulated CD8+ T cells sorted from spleen or lymph node cells, taken before transplant. This receptor was identified in a human donor who was the organ donor for an intestinal transplant. The chain has TRBV27 and TRBJ1-5, with D tentatively TRBD1 (6 bases). The CDR3 sequence is CASSPQGTNNQPQHF. In nucleotides, the CDR3 is TGTGCCAGCAGTCCTCAGGGGACGAACAATCAGCCCCAGCATTTT.